The next 24 T cell receptor beta chains were all read from a single sample in a study of blood T cell repertoires in COVID-19. Using immunoSEQ multiplex PCR, the repertoire was profiled, and TCRdb retains in-frame clones only, with some absent. The profile shows 55,000 to 65,000 clones, roughly 93% of them singletons. The specimen was peripheral blood. All receptors derive from a human donor in a cohort sampled during active COVID-19.

The chain joins TRBV13 to TRBJ1-2, with 7 bases identical to TRBD1. J was trimmed by 0 bases and V by 2 bases; bases with no gene match: 9. The germline V gene encodes CDR1 PRHDT and CDR2 FYEKMQ (reference sequence). This CDR3 has 17 residues. CDR3 in DNA: TGTGCCAGCAGCTTATGGGGCGGGACAGCCTCTAACTATGGCTACACCTTC. As protein: CASSLWGGTASNYGYTF.

J is TRBJ2-7 and V is TRBV28; D possibly corresponds to TRBD2 (5 bases). The CDR3 consists of 12 residues. V dropped 6 bases and J dropped 3 bases, with 9 bases sitting between them. Germline loops: CDR1 MDHEN, CDR2 SYDVKM. The CDR3 nucleotides are TGTGCCAGCAGCCCGGGATTCTACGAGCAGTACTTC. Translated, it gives CASSPGFYEQYF.

This clone was detected only once. The chain carries TRBV7-9 and TRBJ1-6; 7 bases are shared with TRBD1. Germline lookup yields CDR1 SEHNR and CDR2 FQNEAQ (reference sequence). CDR3 length equals 15 residues. The junction had 11 bases not matched to a gene; V was cut back by 5 bases and J by 10 bases. DNA for the CDR3: TGTGCCAGCAGCGCCGAGGGGACAGATGGATCACCCCTCCACTTT. This encodes CASSAEGTDGSPLHF.

The V gene is TRBV9, the J gene TRBJ2-1, with D unresolved. The CDR3 consists of 15 residues. Trimming shortened V by 1 base and J by 0 bases, and 8 bases separated the two germline ends. The V gene's germline CDR1 is SGDLS and CDR2 YYNGEE. The CDR3 loop reads CASSVRRGSYNEQFF. For the CDR3, the DNA is TGTGCCAGCAGCGTAAGGAGAGGCTCCTACAATGAGCAGTTCTTC.

The V and J genes are TRBV3-1 (or the pseudogene TRBV3-2) and TRBJ2-7; D might be TRBD1 (6 bases). The CDR3 runs to 12 residues. V dropped 6 bases and J dropped 4 bases, with 10 bases sitting between them. Germline V gives CDR1 LGHDT, CDR2 YNNKEL (reference sequence). The DNA of the CDR3 is TGTGCCAGCAGTGCCCAGGGGTACGAGCAGTACTTC. It is translated as CASSAQGYEQYF.

The gene calls are TRBV7-9 and TRBJ2-1, with D possibly TRBD1 on 5 matching bases. CDR1 is SEHNR and CDR2 is FQNEAQ in the germline V gene (reference sequence). The CDR3 covers 14 residues. V lost 5 bases to trimming and J lost 1 base, with 9 bases between them. This CDR3 reads CASSPRASYNEQFF. In DNA, the CDR3 is TGTGCCAGCAGCCCCAGGGCATCCTACAATGAGCAGTTCTTC.

The chain carries TRBV5-1 and TRBJ2-3; 7 positions agree with TRBD1. Losses at the gene ends were 3 bases for V and 2 bases for J; bases not matched to a gene: 3. The CDR3 loop spans 14 amino acids. In germline, CDR1 is SGHRS, CDR2 YFSETQ. CDR3 in amino acids: CASSSGQATDTQYF. The CDR3 DNA follows: TGCGCCAGCAGCTCCGGACAGGCCACAGATACGCAGTATTTT.

The chain couples TRBV7-6 to TRBJ2-5, with TRBD2 identical over 11 bases. Germline CDR1 is SGHVS and CDR2 is FNYEAQ. The CDR3 length is 16 residues. The trim removed 2 bases at V and 1 base at J, leaving 3 bases unmatched. Here the CDR3 reads CASSLLGTSGQETQYF. For the CDR3, the DNA is TGTGCCAGCAGCTTACTCGGGACTAGCGGCCAAGAGACCCAGTACTTC.

The chain employs TRBV7-9 and TRBJ1-1; tentatively, D is TRBD1 (5 bases). Germline V gene data show CDR1 as SEHNR and CDR2 as FQNEAQ (reference sequence). V lost 2 bases to trimming and J lost 3 bases, with 10 bases between them. CDR3 length: 14 amino acids. The CDR3 DNA sequence: TGTGCCAGCAGCTTAATGGCGGGGGACACTGAAGCTTTCTTT. Translated, it gives CASSLMAGDTEAFF. Based on the CDR3 plus reference TRBV7-9 and TRBJ1-1, the full variable domain is DTGVSQNPRHKITKRGQNVTFRCDPISEHNRLYWYRQTLGQGPEFLTYFQNEAQLEKSRLLSDRFSAERPKGSFSTLEIQRTEQGDSAMYLCASSLMAGDTEAFFGQGTRLTVV.

V gene TRBV24-1 combines with J gene TRBJ2-1; 8 nucleotides match TRBD1. The germline gives CDR1 KGHDR, CDR2 SFDVKD. The CDR3 totals 16 residues. Germline trimming cut 4 bases from V and 7 bases from J; bases unmatched to any gene: 11. The DNA for the CDR3 is TGTGCCACCAGTGACCCAGGCAGGGGGCCTACGAATGAGCAGTTCTTC. It translates to CATSDPGRGPTNEQFF.

The rearrangement joins TRBV10-3 to TRBJ1-1; possible D gene TRBD1, 5 bases. V was pared by 8 bases and J by 0 bases, with 16 bases between. Germline CDR1 and CDR2: ENHRY and SYGVKD. This CDR3 has 15 amino acids. For the CDR3, the DNA is TGTGCCATCGGGGGACTACCACCCATGAACACTGAAGCTTTCTTT. Amino acid sequence: CAIGGLPPMNTEAFF.

The chain couples TRBV5-1 to TRBJ2-3, with TRBD1 as a possible D gene (5 bases). The CDR3 covers 16 residues. Germline assignment: CDR1 SGHRS and CDR2 YFSETQ. Trimming pared 0 bases from V and 3 bases from J, leaving 14 bases between. CDR3 DNA sequence: TGCGCCAGCAGCTTGGCCAAGGGGTTTGCGACAGATACGCAGTATTTT. It yields the protein CASSLAKGFATDTQYF.

This clone was counted once. The rearrangement joins TRBV25-1 to TRBJ2-1; 9 nucleotides align to TRBD2. The length of the CDR3 is 17 residues. Germline-derived CDR1 and CDR2 are MGHDK and SYGVNS. The V gene end was trimmed by 0 bases and the J gene end by 6 bases; junction bases not matched to a gene: 9. The CDR3 protein is CASSEYFAGGPLNEQFF. The CDR3 DNA reads as TGTGCCAGCAGTGAATATTTCGCGGGAGGGCCCCTCAATGAGCAGTTCTTC.

This chain uses TRBV6-4 with TRBJ2-3; maybe TRBD2 (6 bases). Trimming cost V 3 bases and J 8 bases, with 15 bases left between them. CDR1 is MRHNA, CDR2 SNTAGT, per germline. The CDR3 is 14 amino acids. DNA for the CDR3: TGTGCCAGCAGTGAGGGAGGAGGTACCGTTACGCAGTATTTT. It translates to CASSEGGGTVTQYF.

The rearrangement joins TRBV6-5 to TRBJ2-5; D perhaps matches TRBD1 (6 bases). Trimming pared 5 bases from V and 4 bases from J, leaving 14 bases between. This CDR3 is built from 14 residues. Germline lookup yields CDR1 MNHEY and CDR2 SVGAGI. CDR3 in DNA: TGTGCCAGCAGTATGGGACGAGGGGGAGAGACCCAGTACTTC. Its protein product is CASSMGRGGETQYF.

The chain couples TRBV12-3 or TRBV12-4 to TRBJ2-7; the D is unclear. The CDR3 spans 11 residues. The ends were cut back, 4 bases at V and 2 bases at J, with 3 bases in the middle. For the CDR3, the DNA is TGTGCCAGCAGTTCTGCCTACGAGCAGTACTTC. Protein product: CASSSAYEQYF.

The chain combines TRBV4-1 with TRBJ1-5; tentative D call: TRBD1 (6 bases). Trimming took 1 base from V and 5 from J, leaving 15 bases between them. From germline, CDR1 is MGHRA and CDR2 YSYEKL. The CDR3 has 16 amino acids. The CDR3 region is CASSQVAGTLDQPQHF. CDR3 nucleotide sequence: TGCGCCAGCAGCCAAGTTGCCGGGACATTAGATCAGCCCCAGCATTTT.

The gene calls are TRBV18 and TRBJ2-7; 7 bases match TRBD2. Germline CDR1 is KGHSH and CDR2 is LQKENI. This CDR3 region has 16 residues. The ends lost 0 bases at V and 4 bases at J; junction bases unmatched: 9. CDR3 sequence: CASSPPGRVSGYEQYF. The CDR3 coding sequence is TGTGCCAGCTCACCACCGGGGAGGGTTAGCGGGTACGAGCAGTACTTC.

This chain links TRBV7-3 with TRBJ2-3; no clear D gene. Trimming removed 0 bases from V and 3 bases from J, with 10 bases in between. In germline, CDR1 is SGHTA, CDR2 FQGTGA. This CDR3 region has 15 residues. CDR3 protein: CASSLTSGWTDTQYF. CDR3 nucleotide sequence: TGTGCCAGCAGCTTAACATCGGGTTGGACAGATACGCAGTATTTT.

The V and J genes are TRBV14 and TRBJ2-2, with a tentative D call TRBD2 (5 bases). The V gene lost 0 bases and the J gene lost 10 bases, with 21 bases spanning the gap. This CDR3 region has 17 residues. Germline V gene data show CDR1 as SGHDN and CDR2 as FVKESK. The CDR3 sequence: CASSQEDPGSWGVELFF. In nucleotides, the CDR3 is TGTGCCAGCAGCCAAGAGGACCCGGGAAGTTGGGGAGTGGAGCTGTTTTTT. Full variable domain (rest looked up from reference TRBV14 and TRBJ2-2): EAGVTQFPSHSVIEKGQTVTLRCDPISGHDNLYWYRRVMGKEIKFLLHFVKESKQDESGMPNNRFLAERTGGTYSTLKVQPAELEDSGVYFCASSQEDPGSWGVELFFGEGSRLTVL.

The chain recombines TRBV2 with TRBJ2-7; TRBD1 aligns across 9 bases. V was pared by 6 bases and J by 5 bases, with 8 bases of the junction left unmatched. Looked up from germline, CDR1 is SNHLY and CDR2 is FYNNEI. This CDR3 spans 14 amino acids. Written as DNA, the CDR3 is TGTGCCAGCAGAATGGGACAGGGAACCCACGAGCAGTACTTC. Residues: CASRMGQGTHEQYF.

This clone was recorded only once. The rearrangement uses TRBV13 and TRBJ1-4, with D possibly being TRBD1 (5 bases). Germline V gene data show CDR1 as PRHDT and CDR2 as FYEKMQ (reference sequence). The CDR3 extends over 15 amino acids. Trimming stripped 0 bases from V and 2 bases from J, with 7 bases between. The CDR3 region is CASSLGGATNEKLFF. The CDR3 DNA sequence: TGTGCCAGCAGCTTAGGTGGGGCCACTAATGAAAAACTGTTTTTT. Full variable domain (outside the CDR3, taken from reference TRBV13 and TRBJ1-4): AAGVIQSPRHLIKEKRETATLKCYPIPRHDTVYWYQQGPGQDPQFLISFYEKMQSDKGSIPDRFSAQQFSDYHSELNMSSLELGDSALYFCASSLGGATNEKLFFGSGTQLSVL.

The chain links TRBV5-1 to TRBJ2-5; D possibly corresponds to TRBD1 (5 bases). This CDR3 contains 15 residues. Germline V gene sequence: CDR1 SGHRS, CDR2 YFSETQ. V lost 0 bases to trimming and J lost 5 bases, with 14 bases between them. The DNA of the CDR3 is TGCGCCAGCAGCTTGGAGGGGCAGCTGGGGGAGACCCAGTACTTC. Translating it yields CASSLEGQLGETQYF.

This chain connects TRBV7-2 to TRBJ2-7; tentatively, D is TRBD1 (6 bases). Germline CDR1 is SGHTA and CDR2 is FQGNSA. V was shortened by 2 bases and J by 3 bases, with 14 bases between the two germline ends. The length of the CDR3 is 15 residues. CDR3 sequence (DNA): TGTGCCAGCAGCTTAAACTGGCAGGGGAGCTACGAGCAGTACTTC. It encodes CASSLNWQGSYEQYF. The full variable domain, rest sourced from reference TRBV7-2 and TRBJ2-7, is GAGVSQSPSNKVTEKGKDVELRCDPISGHTALYWYRQSLGQGLEFLIYFQGNSAPDKSGLPSDRFSAERTGGSVSTLTIQRTQQEDSAVYLCASSLNWQGSYEQYFGPGTRLTVT.